This record looks at one TCR beta chain sequence and its context. Some clones are missing from TCRdb's copy, which holds only in-frame ones; the method was immunoSEQ multiplex PCR. This table has over a million clones, about 75% appearing once. The data were obtained in a study of shared clonotypes between healthy human individuals. The specimen was memory CD4+ T cells sorted from blood. Subset described: CD45RA-negative fraction. The origin of this receptor is a man aged 18 to 30 in good health.

CDR3 in amino acids: CASSEQYGVPNYGYTF. The CDR3 nucleotides read TGTGCCAGCAGTGAACAGTACGGGGTCCCGAACTATGGCTACACCTTC. The chain has TRBV6-1 and TRBJ1-2; no definite D call. This CDR3 is built from 16 residues. Germline CDR1 and CDR2: MNHNS and SASEGT. Trimming took off 2 bases at V and 2 bases at J, with 15 bases between the two ends.